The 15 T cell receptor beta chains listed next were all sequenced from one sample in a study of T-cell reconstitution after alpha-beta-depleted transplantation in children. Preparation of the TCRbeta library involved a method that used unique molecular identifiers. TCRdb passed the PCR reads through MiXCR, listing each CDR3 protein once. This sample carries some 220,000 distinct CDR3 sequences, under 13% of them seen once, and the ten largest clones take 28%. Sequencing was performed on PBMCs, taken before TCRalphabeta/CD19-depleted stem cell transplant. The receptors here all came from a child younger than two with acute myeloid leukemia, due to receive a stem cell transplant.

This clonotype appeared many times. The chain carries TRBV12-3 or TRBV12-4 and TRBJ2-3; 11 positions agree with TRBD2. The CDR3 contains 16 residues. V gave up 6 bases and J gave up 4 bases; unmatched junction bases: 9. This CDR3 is CASRPTSGSTPDTQYF. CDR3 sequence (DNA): TGTGCCAGCAGACCTACTAGCGGGAGCACCCCAGATACGCAGTATTTT.

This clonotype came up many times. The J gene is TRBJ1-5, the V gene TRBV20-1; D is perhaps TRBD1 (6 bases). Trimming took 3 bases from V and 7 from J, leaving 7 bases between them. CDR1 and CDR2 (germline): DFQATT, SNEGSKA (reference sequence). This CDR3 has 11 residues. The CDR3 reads CSASQGQPQHF. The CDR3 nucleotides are TGCAGTGCTAGTCAGGGGCAGCCCCAGCATTTT.

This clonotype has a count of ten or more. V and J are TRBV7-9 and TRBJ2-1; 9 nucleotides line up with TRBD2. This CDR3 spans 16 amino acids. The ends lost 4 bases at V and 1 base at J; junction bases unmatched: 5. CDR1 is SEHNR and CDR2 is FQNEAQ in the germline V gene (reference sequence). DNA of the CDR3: TGTGCCAGCAGCTCCCTTAGCGGGAGTTCCTACAATGAGCAGTTCTTC. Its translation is CASSSLSGSSYNEQFF.

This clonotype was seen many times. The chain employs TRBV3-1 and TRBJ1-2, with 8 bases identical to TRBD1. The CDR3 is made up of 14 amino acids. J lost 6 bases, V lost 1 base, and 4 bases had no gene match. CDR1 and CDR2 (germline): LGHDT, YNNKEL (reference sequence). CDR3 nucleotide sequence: TGTGCCAGCAGCCAAGTATACAGGGGGGATGGCTACACCTTC. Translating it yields CASSQVYRGDGYTF.

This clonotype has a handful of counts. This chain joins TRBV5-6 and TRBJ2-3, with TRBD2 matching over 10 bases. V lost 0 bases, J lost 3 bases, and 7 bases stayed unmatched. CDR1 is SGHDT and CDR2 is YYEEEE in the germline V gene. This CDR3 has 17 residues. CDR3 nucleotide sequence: TGTGCCAGCAGCTTGGCCAGGCTAGCGGGGGCAACAGATACGCAGTATTTT. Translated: CASSLARLAGATDTQYF.

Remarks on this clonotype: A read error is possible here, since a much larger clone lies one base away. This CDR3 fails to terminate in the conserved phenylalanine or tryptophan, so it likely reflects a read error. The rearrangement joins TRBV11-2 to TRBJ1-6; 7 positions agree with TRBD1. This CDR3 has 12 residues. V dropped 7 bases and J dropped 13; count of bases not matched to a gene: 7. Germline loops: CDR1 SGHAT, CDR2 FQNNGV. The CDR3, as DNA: TGTGCCAGCAAACGAACAGGGGATCCCCTCCACCTT. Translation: CASKRTGDPLHL.

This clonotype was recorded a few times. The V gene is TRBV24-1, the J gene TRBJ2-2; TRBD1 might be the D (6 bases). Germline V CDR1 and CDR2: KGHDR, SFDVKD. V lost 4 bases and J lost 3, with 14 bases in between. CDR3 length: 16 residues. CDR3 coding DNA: TGTGCCACCAGTGAACCCACAGGGTCGGACACCGGGGAGCTGTTTTTT. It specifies CATSEPTGSDTGELFF.

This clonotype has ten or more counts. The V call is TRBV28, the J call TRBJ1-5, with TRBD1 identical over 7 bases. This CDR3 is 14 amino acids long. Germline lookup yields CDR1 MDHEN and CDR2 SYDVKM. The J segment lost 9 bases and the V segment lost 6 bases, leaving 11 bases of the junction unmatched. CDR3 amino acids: CASRKDRDGPPQHF. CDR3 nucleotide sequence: TGTGCCAGCAGAAAAGACAGGGATGGGCCGCCCCAGCATTTT.

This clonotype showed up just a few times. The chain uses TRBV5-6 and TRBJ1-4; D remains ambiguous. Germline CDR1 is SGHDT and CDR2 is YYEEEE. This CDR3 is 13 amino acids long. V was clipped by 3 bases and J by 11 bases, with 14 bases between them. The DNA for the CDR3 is TGTGCCAGCAGCTCCGGGCTTCGCGGGAAACTGTTTTTT. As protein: CASSSGLRGKLFF. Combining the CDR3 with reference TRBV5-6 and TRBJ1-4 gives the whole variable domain DAGVTQSPTHLIKTRGQQVTLRCSPKSGHDTVSWYQQALGQGPQFIFQYYEEEERQRGNFPDRFSGHQFPNYSSELNVNALLLGDSALYLCASSSGLRGKLFFGSGTQLSVL.

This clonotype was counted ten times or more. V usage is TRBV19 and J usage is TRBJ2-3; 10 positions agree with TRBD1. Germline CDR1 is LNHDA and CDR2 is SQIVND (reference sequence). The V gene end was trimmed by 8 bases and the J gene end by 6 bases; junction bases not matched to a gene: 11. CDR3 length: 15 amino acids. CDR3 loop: CASSPRQGAWDTQYF. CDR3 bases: TGTGCCAGTTCCCCCCGACAGGGGGCATGGGATACGCAGTATTTT.

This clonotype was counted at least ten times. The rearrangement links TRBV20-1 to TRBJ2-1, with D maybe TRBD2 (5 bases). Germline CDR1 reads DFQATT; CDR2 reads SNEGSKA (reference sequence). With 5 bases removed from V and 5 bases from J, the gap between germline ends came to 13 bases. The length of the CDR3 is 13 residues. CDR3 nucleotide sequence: TGCAGTGCTCCGTGGGAGTTCAACAATGAGCAGTTCTTC. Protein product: CSAPWEFNNEQFF.

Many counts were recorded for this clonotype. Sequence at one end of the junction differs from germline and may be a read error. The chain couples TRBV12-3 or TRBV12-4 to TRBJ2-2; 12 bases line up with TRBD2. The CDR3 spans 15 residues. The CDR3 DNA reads TGTGCCAGCAGTCTAGCGGGGGGGCTCGCCGGGGAGCTGTTTTTT. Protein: CASSLAGGLAGELFF.

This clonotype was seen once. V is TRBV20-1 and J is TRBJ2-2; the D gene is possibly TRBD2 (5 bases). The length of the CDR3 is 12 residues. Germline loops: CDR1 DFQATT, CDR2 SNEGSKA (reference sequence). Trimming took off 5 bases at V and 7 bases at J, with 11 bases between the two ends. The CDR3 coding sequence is TGCAGTGCTCCTGCCGGGATCGGGGAGCTGTTTTTT. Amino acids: CSAPAGIGELFF.

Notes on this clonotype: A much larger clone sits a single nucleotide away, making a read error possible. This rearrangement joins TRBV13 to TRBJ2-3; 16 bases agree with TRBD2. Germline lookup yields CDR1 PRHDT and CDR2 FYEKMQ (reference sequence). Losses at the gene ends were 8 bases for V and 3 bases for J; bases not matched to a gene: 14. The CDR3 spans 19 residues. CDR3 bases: TGTGCCAGCTGTTTAGGCCCGGGACTAGCGGGAGGGAAGACAGATACGCAGTATTTT. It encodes CASCLGPGLAGGKTDTQYF.

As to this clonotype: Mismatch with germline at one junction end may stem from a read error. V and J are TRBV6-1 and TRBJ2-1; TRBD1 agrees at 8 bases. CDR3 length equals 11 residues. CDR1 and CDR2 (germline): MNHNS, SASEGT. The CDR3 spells CASSEGRGLVF. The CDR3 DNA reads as TGTGCCAGCAGTGAAGGCAGGGGGCTGGTCTTC.